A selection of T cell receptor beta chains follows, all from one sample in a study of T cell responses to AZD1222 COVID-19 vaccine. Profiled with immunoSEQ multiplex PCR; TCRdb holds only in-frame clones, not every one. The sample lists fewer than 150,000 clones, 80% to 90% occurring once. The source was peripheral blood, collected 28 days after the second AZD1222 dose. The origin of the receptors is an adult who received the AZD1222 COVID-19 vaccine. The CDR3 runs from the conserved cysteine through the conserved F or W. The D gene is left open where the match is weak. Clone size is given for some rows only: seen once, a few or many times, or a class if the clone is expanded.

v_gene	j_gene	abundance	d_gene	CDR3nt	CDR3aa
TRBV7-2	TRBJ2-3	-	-	TGTGCCAGCAGCTTAAAACTCCGGCAGGCTGGAGATACGCAGTATTTT	CASSLKLRQAGDTQYF
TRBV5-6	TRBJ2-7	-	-	TGTGCCAGCAGCCCAGGGGAGAACCTTTACGAGCAGTACTTC	CASSPGENLYEQYF
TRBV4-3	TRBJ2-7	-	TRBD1	TGCGCCAGCAGCCAAGATATGGGACAGTTCTACGAGCAGTACTTC	CASSQDMGQFYEQYF
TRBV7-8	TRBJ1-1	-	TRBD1	TGTGCCAGCAGCCCATATCCTCATGGGGTAACAGGGGAGAACACTGAAGCTTTCTTT	CASSPYPHGVTGENTEAFF
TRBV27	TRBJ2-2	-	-	TGTGCCAGCAGTTTCGAGTTTCCCGAGAACACCGGGGAGCTGTTTTTT	CASSFEFPENTGELFF
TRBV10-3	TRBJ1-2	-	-	TGTGCCATCAGGCCGTCGGGGCCCCAGGATGGCTACACCTTC	CAIRPSGPQDGYTF
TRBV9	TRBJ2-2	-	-	TGTGCCAGCAGCGTAACTGCCGGGAACACCGGGGAGCTGTTTTTT	CASSVTAGNTGELFF
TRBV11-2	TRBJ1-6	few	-	TGTGCCAGCAGCCCGGACAGAAATTCACCCCTCCACTTT	CASSPDRNSPLHF
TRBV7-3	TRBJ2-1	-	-	TGTGCCAGCAGCCCCGGACTTATTCTCTCCTACAATGAGCAGTTCTTC	CASSPGLILSYNEQFF
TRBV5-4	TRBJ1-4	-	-	TGTGCCAGCAGCCTAGGAGGGGGGGGCGAAAAACTGTTTTTT	CASSLGGGGEKLFF
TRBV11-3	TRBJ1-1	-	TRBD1	TGTGCCAGCAGCTCACAGGGGATGAACACTGAAGCTTTCTTT	CASSSQGMNTEAFF
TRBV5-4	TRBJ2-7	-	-	TGTGCCAGCAGCTTAGGGGGTGGAACTAGCACCTACGAGCAGTACTTC	CASSLGGGTSTYEQYF
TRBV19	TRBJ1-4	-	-	TGTGCCAGTAGTGGGGGTGGGTGGGGCGAAAAACTGTTTTTT	CASSGGGWGEKLFF
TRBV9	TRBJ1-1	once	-	TGTGCCAGCAGCGTAGATCAGAACACTGAAGCTTTCTTT	CASSVDQNTEAFF
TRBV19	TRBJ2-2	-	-	TGTGCCAGTCAAATTAGAGGGGACGGGGAGCTGTTTTTT	CASQIRGDGELFF
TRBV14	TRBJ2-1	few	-	TGTGCCAGCAGCCAAACATCCACCCAGTTCTTC	CASSQTSTQFF
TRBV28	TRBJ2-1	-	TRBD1	TGTGCCAGCAGTCCCCCCAGGGGGGAGCAGTTCTTC	CASSPPRGEQFF
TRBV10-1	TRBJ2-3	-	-	TGCGCCAGCAGTGAGTGGGCGGGAACCGCAGATACGCAGTATTTT	CASSEWAGTADTQYF
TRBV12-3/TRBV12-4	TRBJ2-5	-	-	TGTGCCAGCATGGGGGCAGAAGAGACCCAGTACTTC	CASMGAEETQYF
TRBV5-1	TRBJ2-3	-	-	TGCGCCAGCAGCTTGTACGGGAGCCCCACAGATACGCAGTATTTT	CASSLYGSPTDTQYF
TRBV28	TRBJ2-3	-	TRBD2	TGTGCCAGCAGCCCGCCGGGACTAGCGGGAGGGCCAGATACGCAGTATTTT	CASSPPGLAGGPDTQYF
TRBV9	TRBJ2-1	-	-	TGTGCCAGCAGCCTCCGCTACAATGAGCAGTTCTTC	CASSLRYNEQFF
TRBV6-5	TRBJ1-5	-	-	TGTGCCAGCAGTTACCGGCAGGACGACGGTCAGCCCCAGCATTTT	CASSYRQDDGQPQHF
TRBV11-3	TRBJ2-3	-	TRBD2	TGTGCCAGCAGCCAGACTAGCGGCACAGATACGCAGTATTTT	CASSQTSGTDTQYF
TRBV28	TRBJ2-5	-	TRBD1	TGTGCCAGCACCACCACAGGGGGCTCTGGGGAGACCCAGTACTTC	CASTTTGGSGETQYF